One and the same sample provided the 6 T cell receptor beta chains below, sequenced in a study of T cells in Graves' hyperthyroidism and ophthalmopathy. TCR beta CDR3 regions were amplified from RNA transcripts. When the TCR CDR3 underwent first-round RT-PCR, the HTBI primer set was used. In TCRdb, the multiplex PCR reads were re-called with MiXCR into one record per CDR3 protein. This sample has over 250,000 distinct CDR3 sequences; approximately 15% occur once, and the top ten carry approximately 57%. Sequenced: blood. These receptors came from a woman aged 60-70 years with Graves' ophthalmopathy.

The rearrangement links TRBV7-9 to TRBJ1-1; tentative D call: TRBD1 (5 bases). V was pared by 2 bases and J by 0 bases, with 10 bases between. CDR3 length: 15 amino acids. Germline CDR1 SEHNR, CDR2 FQNEAQ (reference sequence). This CDR3 is CASSLYGGMNTEAFF. The CDR3 DNA reads as TGTGCCAGCAGCTTATACGGGGGGATGAACACTGAAGCTTTCTTT.

This clonotype occurred many times. This sequence joins TRBV4-2 and TRBJ1-2; a possible D gene is TRBD1 (6 bases). This CDR3 spans 16 amino acids. Germline V gene lookup returns CDR1 LGHNA and CDR2 YNFKEQ. The V gene lost 0 bases and the J gene lost 4 bases, with 15 bases spanning the gap. The CDR3 DNA sequence: TGTGCCAGCAGCCAAGATGAAAGGGGAGGGGGCTATGGCTACACCTTC. Translating gives CASSQDERGGGYGYTF.

The table lists this clonotype with a few counts. V and J are TRBV5-4 and TRBJ2-4, with a weak D call TRBD1 (5 bases). V gave up 1 base and J gave up 8 bases, with 22 bases separating them. Germline-derived CDR1 and CDR2 are SGHNT and YYREEE (reference sequence). The CDR3 extends over 17 amino acids. The CDR3: CASSLTQLGELKDIQYF. CDR3 nucleotides: TGTGCCAGCAGCTTGACCCAGCTAGGGGAACTAAAGGACATTCAGTACTTC.

Many counts were recorded for this clonotype. The chain joins TRBV20-1 to TRBJ2-5; TRBD2 is a possible D gene (5 bases). The CDR3 contains 13 residues. Trimming pared 3 bases from V and 5 bases from J, leaving 13 bases between. Germline V gene lookup returns CDR1 DFQATT and CDR2 SNEGSKA (reference sequence). This CDR3 is CSARPWTDETQYF. The DNA of the CDR3 is TGCAGTGCTAGGCCCTGGACTGACGAGACCCAGTACTTC.

This clonotype was detected many times. At one boundary the junction diverges from the germline segment, which might be a read error. The rearrangement links TRBV12-3 or TRBV12-4 to TRBJ2-3; no reliable D call. This CDR3 contains 14 residues. The chain's CDR3 is CASSFGSSTDTQYF. Written as DNA, the CDR3 is TGCGCCAGTAGTTTCGGCTCTAGCACAGATACGCAGTATTTT.

V and J are TRBV29-1 and TRBJ2-1; D perhaps matches TRBD1 (6 bases). This CDR3 has 14 residues. CDR1 SQVTM and CDR2 ANQGSEA come from the germline V gene. V dropped 5 bases and J dropped 11 bases, with 22 bases sitting between them. CDR3 sequence reads: CSVRQGQGGGQQFF. The CDR3 nucleotides read TGCAGCGTTCGTCAAGGTCAAGGGGGTGGGCAGCAGTTCTTC.